The next 7 T cell receptor beta chains were all read from a single sample in a study of T cell responses to AZD1222 COVID-19 vaccine. Sequencing was performed with immunoSEQ multiplex PCR; in TCRdb, only in-frame clones are kept and a portion is missing. The sample consists of 120,000 or so clones, roughly 90% of them appearing once. The specimen was peripheral blood, collected on day 0 of AZD1222 vaccination. The receptor source for this set is an adult in good health.

This clone has only one observation. The chain couples TRBV2 to TRBJ1-6; perhaps TRBD1 as D (5 bases). The CDR3 spans 14 residues. Trimming stripped 3 bases from V and 3 bases from J, with 6 bases between. CDR1 is SNHLY and CDR2 is FYNNEI in the germline V gene. The CDR3 nucleotides read TGTGCCAGCAGTGAGGGGGACTATAATTCACCCCTCCACTTT. It translates to CASSEGDYNSPLHF.

This clone was seen just once. This chain uses TRBV29-1 with TRBJ1-5; D remains ambiguous. The CDR3 runs to 12 residues. Trimming took 4 bases from V and 5 from J, leaving 9 bases between them. In germline, CDR1 is SQVTM, CDR2 ANQGSEA. The CDR3 loop is CSVGQDHQPQHF. DNA for the CDR3: TGCAGCGTTGGCCAGGATCATCAGCCCCAGCATTTT.

The chain couples TRBV7-2 to TRBJ2-7; 9 bases are shared with TRBD2. The ends lost 0 bases at V and 1 base at J; junction bases unmatched: 4. The V gene's germline CDR1 is SGHTA and CDR2 FQGNSA. CDR3 length: 16 amino acids. CDR3 sequence (DNA): TGTGCCAGCAGCTTAGCTGGGACTAGCAGATCCTACGAGCAGTACTTC. Translating gives CASSLAGTSRSYEQYF.

The rearrangement uses TRBV5-4 and TRBJ2-7; D is undetermined. The CDR3 is 13 amino acids. The V gene's germline CDR1 is SGHNT and CDR2 YYREEE (reference sequence). V was pared by 4 bases and J by 1 base, with 9 bases between. In DNA form, the CDR3 reads TGTGCCAGCAGCCCGGCGAGGTCCTACGAGCAGTACTTC. Its protein is CASSPARSYEQYF.

The chain carries TRBV9 and TRBJ2-3, with D possibly matching TRBD2 (5 bases). The V gene lost 0 bases and the J gene lost 3 bases, with 11 bases spanning the gap. The CDR3 has 15 amino acids. Germline lookup yields CDR1 SGDLS and CDR2 YYNGEE. CDR3 nucleotide sequence: TGTGCCAGCAGCGTAGGGATTCGGGGAACAGATACGCAGTATTTT. This codes for CASSVGIRGTDTQYF.

The chain employs TRBV18 and TRBJ1-3; unclear D gene. V gave up 2 bases and J gave up 0 bases, with 8 bases separating them. Germline CDR1 KGHSH, CDR2 LQKENI. The CDR3 spans 15 residues. The CDR3 bases are TGTGCCAGCTCACCAACAACCGGCTCTGGAAACACCATATATTTT. Translating gives CASSPTTGSGNTIYF.

This sequence joins TRBV7-2 and TRBJ1-2, with D unresolved. The CDR3 extends over 19 amino acids. V was pared by 1 base and J by 3 bases, with 24 bases between. From germline, CDR1 is SGHTA and CDR2 FQGNSA. The CDR3 spells CASSLVWSGSTVGHYGYTF. CDR3 sequence (DNA): TGTGCCAGCAGCTTAGTTTGGTCCGGTAGTACAGTTGGTCACTATGGCTACACCTTC.